This TCR beta chain was observed in a study of technical replicates of blood from a handful of donors. Trimming cost V 3 bases and J 4 bases, with 12 bases left between them. This CDR3 contains 14 residues. Germline CDR1 reads LNHDA; CDR2 reads SQIVND (reference sequence). Generated by immunoSEQ multiplex PCR, the TCRdb table keeps only in-frame clones and is missing some. The profile covers tens of thousands of clones, with 95% to 96% appearing a single time and approximately 0.41% taken by the ten largest. Sample: T cells isolated from PBMCs. The source is a human donor in good health. The chain combines TRBV19 with TRBJ1-1, with a possible D match to TRBD1 (5 bases). The CDR3 DNA reads TGTGCCAGTAGTATGGCAGGGCGATCCACTGAAGCTTTCTTT. It translates to CASSMAGRSTEAFF.